This TCR beta chain stems from a study of T cell responses to AZD1222 COVID-19 vaccine listed by TCRdb under 2021. Concerning the study at large: Because spike-specific TCR depth and breadth did not differ between the two schedules, AZD1222 recipients who got a second dose at roughly 4 weeks were pooled with those who got a second dose at roughly 12 weeks. A total of 233 trial participants underwent TCR sequencing, of whom roughly 210 had received two doses of AZD1222 and some 25 had received two doses of the MenACWY control vaccine. Trial participants were enrolled by age into subgroups of 18-55, 56-69 and 70-plus years, and around 140, 26 and 57 TCR-sequenced participants, respectively, were included in these subgroups. Study-level results and caveats: Because no samples from the day 14 peak response were available, repertoires could be characterized only after the peak T cell response. The whole spike protein was spanned by vaccine-associated CD4 TCRs, and dominant responses were seen in regions 160-218 and 743-854. Participants were mostly white British, with more females than males. The authors suggested clonal diversity may have been underestimated. Reportedly, close to half of the unique spike-specific TCRs recognized epitopes lying outside the regions that are mutated in the B.1.351 and B.1.1.7 variants. Conclusions about previously exposed vaccinees are limited because only six or seven AZD1222 recipients were SARS-CoV-2 seropositive at baseline. After two AZD1222 doses, both the breadth and the depth of spike-specific TCRs were significantly higher than at day 0 and than in MenACWY recipients. The 56-69-year group was small, and its depth increase did not reach significance, likely because of low power.

The CDR3 regions of human TCRbeta chains were analyzed by immunosequencing. In the paper's pipeline: TCRs in the repertoires were compared against a reference library of SARS-CoV-2-specific TCRs that had been generated with the MIRA antigen-specificity platform. Breadth was defined as the fraction of unique TCRs that were SARS-CoV-2-associated, and depth was defined as the fraction of total T cells that were SARS-CoV-2-associated. Each spike-specific TCR was assigned to its reactive spike region and to a CD4 or CD8 class using the MIRA data. Log10-transformed breadth and depth values were compared by one-way ANOVA with Sidak's multiple comparisons tests. TCRdb took over this immuneACCESS table, retaining in-frame rearrangements with V and J assigned. Such tables are incomplete; in checked studies, under half of the missing clones stem from an unresolved V gene, and the remainder is unexplained. From that table come the V and J calls and clone size; the DNA was used to work out D and trimming. The sample table holds under 150,000 clones, of which around 93% were seen once. Around 5% of the sample comes from the top ten.

The time point tag for this specimen amounts to: baseline before first vaccination. Vaccinee samples were obtained from the UK trials COV001 and COV002, which included a single-blind randomized controlled phase 2/3 trial of AZD1222 (ChAdOx1 nCoV-19) in healthy adults. For TCRbeta chain sequencing, PBMC samples were collected from trial participants at day 0 and at day 28 after the second dose. V is trimmed back by 1 base and J by 9 bases, and the junction contains 7 bases that no gene match accounts for. The CDR3 starts with the cysteine, ends with the phenylalanine, and has 16 residues. The kept DNA is CDR3 alone, 48 bases in frame from the first base. The germline V gene (reference sequence) specifies LNHDA as CDR1 and SQIVND as CDR2. For this clone: Its antigen remains unidentified. No clone much larger than this one lies a single base away; base qualities are absent.

The starting material was peripheral blood, obtained on day 0 of AZD1222 vaccination. The sequence was collected from an adult in good health. The V gene is TRBV19 and the J gene is TRBJ1-5, and 12 junction bases match TRBD1. The DNA is TGTGCCAGTAGTATAGGGGACAGGGGGCCCACTCGGCCCCAGCATTTT. Its protein reads: CASSIGDRGPTRPQHF.